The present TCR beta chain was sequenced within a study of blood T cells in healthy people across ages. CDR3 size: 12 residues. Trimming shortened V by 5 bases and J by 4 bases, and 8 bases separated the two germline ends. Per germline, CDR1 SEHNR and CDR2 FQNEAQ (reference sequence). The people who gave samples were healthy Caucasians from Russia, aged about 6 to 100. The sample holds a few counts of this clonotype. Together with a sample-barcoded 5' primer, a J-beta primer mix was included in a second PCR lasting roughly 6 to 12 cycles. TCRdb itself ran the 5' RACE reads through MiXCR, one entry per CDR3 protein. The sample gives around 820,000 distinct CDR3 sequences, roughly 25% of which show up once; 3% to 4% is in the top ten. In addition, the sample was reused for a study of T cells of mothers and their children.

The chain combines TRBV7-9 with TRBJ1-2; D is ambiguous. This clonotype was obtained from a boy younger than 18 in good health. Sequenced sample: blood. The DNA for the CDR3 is TGTGCCAGCAGCCCCCCCAGCTATGGCTACACCTTC. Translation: CASSPPSYGYTF.